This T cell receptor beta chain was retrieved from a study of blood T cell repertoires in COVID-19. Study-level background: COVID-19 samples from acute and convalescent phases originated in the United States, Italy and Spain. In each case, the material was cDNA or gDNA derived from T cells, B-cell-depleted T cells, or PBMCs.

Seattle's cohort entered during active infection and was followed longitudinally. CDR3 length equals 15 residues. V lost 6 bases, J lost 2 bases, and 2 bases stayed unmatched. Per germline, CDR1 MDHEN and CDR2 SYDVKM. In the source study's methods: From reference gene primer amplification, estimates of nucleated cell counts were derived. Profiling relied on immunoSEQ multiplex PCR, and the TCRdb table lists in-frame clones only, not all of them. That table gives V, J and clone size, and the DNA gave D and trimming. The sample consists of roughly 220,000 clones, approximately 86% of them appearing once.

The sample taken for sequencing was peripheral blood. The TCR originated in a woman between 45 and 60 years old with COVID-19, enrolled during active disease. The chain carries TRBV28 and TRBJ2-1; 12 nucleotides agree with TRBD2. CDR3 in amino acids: CASRLAGGPYNEQFF. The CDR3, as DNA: TGTGCCAGCAGACTAGCGGGGGGTCCCTACAATGAGCAGTTCTTC.